The 25 T cell receptor beta chains below come from one sample, sequenced in a study of shared clonotypes between healthy human individuals (dated by TCRdb to about 2020). The library came from the immunoSEQ multiplex PCR assay. Entries here come from immuneACCESS through TCRdb and include only in-frame sequences with V and J called. Some clones fail to appear in such tables; in the studies checked, an unresolved V gene covers under half of the shortfall, and the cause of the remainder is unknown. The sample table holds 2,500,000 or so clones, of which just under 95% were seen once. The ten largest clonotypes hold 0.37% of the sample. Sequenced material: naive CD4+ T cells from PBMCs. Per the publication, the cell subset or site label means: CD45RA+ positively selected. All receptors derive from a man between 18 and 35 years old in good health. Some clones in this sample may be carry-over from other donors' samples.

V and J are TRBV7-9 and TRBJ1-1, with D possibly being TRBD1 (5 bases). Germline-derived CDR1 and CDR2 are SEHNR and FQNEAQ (reference sequence). The CDR3 runs to 13 residues. CDR3 sequence (DNA): TGTGCGGGGGAGAAGGGGCAGTACACTGAAGCTTTCTTT. It specifies CAGEKGQYTEAFF.

This clone has just a few counts. The J gene is TRBJ1-5, the V gene TRBV11-2; D is unclear. The CDR3 totals 13 residues. Per the germline V gene, CDR1 is SGHAT and CDR2 is FQNNGV. V was pared by 5 bases and J by 6 bases, with 11 bases between. The CDR3 nucleotides read TGTGCCAGCAGCCGTCAGGAGGCTCAGCCCCAGCATTTT. Its translation is CASSRQEAQPQHF.

The V gene is TRBV28, the J gene TRBJ1-1, with D perhaps TRBD1 (5 bases). Trimming pared 3 bases from V and 4 bases from J, leaving 12 bases between. This CDR3 contains 14 residues. Germline V CDR1 and CDR2: MDHEN, SYDVKM. The CDR3 bases are TGTGCCAGCAGTTTGGGCGGGGACGGCACTGAAGCTTTCTTT. Protein: CASSLGGDGTEAFF. The variable domain in full, completed from reference TRBV28 and TRBJ1-1, reads DVKVTQSSRYLVKRTGEKVFLECVQDMDHENMFWYRQDPGLGLRLIYFSYDVKMKEKGDIPEGYSVSREKKERFSLILESASTNQTSMYLCASSLGGDGTEAFFGQGTRLTVV.

The chain is built from TRBV7-2 and TRBJ2-7; 11 bases match TRBD2. V dropped 5 bases and J dropped 4; count of bases not matched to a gene: 13. Germline V lookup: CDR1 SGHTA, CDR2 FQGNSA. The CDR3 is made up of 17 amino acids. The CDR3 spells CASSTRGSGRATYEQYF. The DNA of the CDR3 is TGTGCCAGCAGCACCCGGGGTAGCGGGAGGGCCACGTACGAGCAGTACTTC. The variable domain in full, completed from reference TRBV7-2 and TRBJ2-7, reads GAGVSQSPSNKVTEKGKDVELRCDPISGHTALYWYRQSLGQGLEFLIYFQGNSAPDKSGLPSDRFSAERTGGSVSTLTIQRTQQEDSAVYLCASSTRGSGRATYEQYFGPGTRLTVT.

V usage is TRBV6-1 and J usage is TRBJ2-1; D gene uncertain. V was cut by 5 bases and J by 8 bases, with 16 bases left in between. Germline lookup yields CDR1 MNHNS and CDR2 SASEGT. The CDR3 is 14 residues long. The DNA of the CDR3 is TGTGCCAGCAGTACAGAGCTCTTGTCGGATGAGCAGTTCTTC. This translates into CASSTELLSDEQFF.

This clone occurred once. The chain carries TRBV28 and TRBJ2-1, with 8 bases aligning to TRBD1. V gave up 3 bases and J gave up 8 bases; unmatched junction bases: 9. The CDR3 totals 15 residues. Germline CDR1 MDHEN, CDR2 SYDVKM. The CDR3 nucleotides are TGTGCCAGCAGTTTGGACCGGACAGGGCGCGATGAGCAGTTCTTC. It encodes CASSLDRTGRDEQFF.

The genes are TRBV5-1 and TRBJ2-5, with a possible D match to TRBD1 (6 bases). The V end lost 4 bases, the J end lost 1 base, and 11 bases lay between the germline ends. Germline V CDR1 and CDR2: SGHRS, YFSETQ. The CDR3 extends over 14 amino acids. CDR3 sequence: CASSTGQIQETQYF. CDR3 sequence (DNA): TGCGCCAGCAGCACGGGACAAATCCAAGAGACCCAGTACTTC.

The genes are TRBV7-2 and TRBJ1-1, with D possibly matching TRBD1 (5 bases). This CDR3 has 17 residues. Germline assignment: CDR1 SGHTA and CDR2 FQGNSA. V gave up 5 bases and J gave up 3 bases, with 22 bases separating them. CDR3 sequence: CASSPGRGRGRDTEAFF. CDR3 bases: TGTGCCAGCAGCCCGGGGCGTGGGAGGGGCCGGGACACTGAAGCTTTCTTT.

The chain combines TRBV28 with TRBJ2-2; no firm D call. The V gene's germline CDR1 is MDHEN and CDR2 SYDVKM. The CDR3 is 15 residues long. V was trimmed by 3 bases and J by 3 bases, leaving 11 bases between them. CDR3: CASSLSRPDTGELFF. The DNA of the CDR3 is TGTGCCAGCAGTTTGTCCAGGCCCGACACCGGGGAGCTGTTTTTT.

CDR3 DNA: TGTGCCTGGTCGACTAGCGGGAGCAATTACGAGCAGTACTTC. The encoded protein is CAWSTSGSNYEQYF. This chain joins TRBV30 and TRBJ2-7, with 12 nucleotides matching TRBD2. The length of the CDR3 is 14 residues. With 5 bases clipped from V and 4 bases from J, the junction kept 6 bases outside the gene matches. CDR1 and CDR2 from the germline V gene are GTSNPN and SVGIG (reference sequence).

V usage is TRBV6-6 and J usage is TRBJ2-7; D remains ambiguous. V was shortened by 2 bases and J by 3 bases, with 8 bases between the two germline ends. The length of the CDR3 is 13 residues. Germline V lookup: CDR1 MNHNY, CDR2 SVGAGI (reference sequence). The DNA for the CDR3 is TGTGCCAGCAGTTACGTACCATACTACGAGCAGTACTTC. It codes for CASSYVPYYEQYF.

The CDR3 loop reads CATSRDNRRRLYEQYF. The CDR3 DNA reads as TGTGCCACCAGCAGAGATAACCGCCGCCGACTATACGAGCAGTACTTC. This chain joins TRBV15 and TRBJ2-7; maybe TRBD2 (5 bases). CDR3 size: 16 residues. V was pared by 0 bases and J by 4 bases, with 16 bases between. Looked up from germline, CDR1 is LNHNV and CDR2 is YYDKDF (reference sequence). Based on the CDR3 plus reference TRBV15 and TRBJ2-7, the full variable domain is DAMVIQNPRYQVTQFGKPVTLSCSQTLNHNVMYWYQQKSSQAPKLLFHYYDKDFNNEADTPDNFQSRRPNTSFCFLDIRSPGLGDTAMYLCATSRDNRRRLYEQYFGPGTRLTVT.

V and J are TRBV5-1 and TRBJ1-2; 8 bases agree with TRBD1. Germline CDR1 SGHRS, CDR2 YFSETQ. V was clipped by 1 base and J by 8 bases; unmatched bases: 7. This CDR3 has 14 residues. The CDR3: CASSLPGQGEGYTF. In DNA form, the CDR3 reads TGCGCCAGCAGCTTGCCCGGACAGGGTGAAGGCTACACCTTC.

With respect to this clone: In the same sample, other DNA sequences code for this CDR3. The rearrangement joins TRBV30 to TRBJ1-5; the D gene is possibly TRBD1 (6 bases). Germline V gives CDR1 GTSNPN, CDR2 SVGIG (reference sequence). The CDR3 has 13 residues. V was cut by 1 base and J by 6 bases, with 10 bases left in between. The CDR3 DNA follows: TGTGCCTGGAGTGACAGGGTCGGTCAGCCCCAGCATTTT. The encoded protein is CAWSDRVGQPQHF.

The rearrangement joins TRBV28 to TRBJ1-1, with 7 positions matching TRBD1. Germline values: CDR1 MDHEN, CDR2 SYDVKM. Losses at the gene ends were 5 bases for V and 8 bases for J; bases not matched to a gene: 14. The CDR3 is made up of 15 amino acids. Written as DNA, the CDR3 is TGTGCCAGCAGTCTCCGACAGGGTTTCCCTAGGGAAGCTTTCTTT. Its protein is CASSLRQGFPREAFF.

The gene calls are TRBV6-5 and TRBJ2-7; no clear D. The CDR3 covers 16 residues. V shed 0 bases and J shed 0 bases, with 12 bases lying between them. CDR1 is MNHEY, CDR2 SVGAGI, per germline. The CDR3 reads CASSYSSVTVSYEQYF. The CDR3 coding sequence is TGTGCCAGCAGTTACTCGTCGGTTACGGTCTCCTACGAGCAGTACTTC.

The V gene is TRBV5-1, the J gene TRBJ2-7; TRBD1 matches 10 bases. CDR3 length equals 15 residues. Germline V gene data show CDR1 as SGHRS and CDR2 as YFSETQ. V shed 3 bases and J 4 bases; nucleotides not matched to a gene: 7. This CDR3 is CASSSGTGADYEQYF. In DNA form, the CDR3 reads TGCGCCAGCAGCTCAGGGACAGGGGCCGATTACGAGCAGTACTTC.

The chain recombines TRBV5-8 with TRBJ1-3; D unresolved. The CDR3 sequence is 13 residues long. The germline gives CDR1 SGHTS, CDR2 YDEGEE. V was trimmed by 4 bases and J by 3 bases, leaving 8 bases between them. The CDR3 reads CASSPRYGNTIYF. For the CDR3, the DNA is TGTGCCAGCAGCCCCCGCTATGGAAACACCATATATTTT. Full variable domain (missing parts from reference TRBV5-8 and TRBJ1-3): EAGVTQSPTHLIKTRGQQATLRCSPISGHTSVYWYQQALGLGLQFLLWYDEGEERNRGNFPPRFSGRQFPNYSSELNVNALELEDSALYLCASSPRYGNTIYFGEGSWLTVV.

This chain uses TRBV30 with TRBJ1-2, with no clear D. The CDR3 spans 11 residues. Looked up from germline, CDR1 is GTSNPN and CDR2 is SVGIG (reference sequence). V was pared by 4 bases and J by 8 bases, with 11 bases between. The CDR3 DNA follows: TGTGCCTGGACGAGGGCGGGAGGCTACACCTTC. Protein sequence: CAWTRAGGYTF.

The J gene is TRBJ2-5, the V gene TRBV11-2; TRBD2 might be the D (5 bases). The CDR3 contains 13 residues. V was shortened by 5 bases and J by 5 bases, with 12 bases between the two germline ends. Germline CDR1 SGHAT, CDR2 FQNNGV. In DNA form, the CDR3 reads TGTGCCAGCAGCGCGCCTAGCCGCGAGACCCAGTACTTC. It specifies CASSAPSRETQYF.

This clone appeared once. The identical CDR3 is also encoded by other nucleotide sequences in the sample. The J gene is TRBJ2-3, the V gene TRBV2; 11 bases are a match to TRBD2. The V and J ends lost 6 bases and 3 bases, in that order; junction bases with no gene match: 5. The CDR3 runs to 15 residues. CDR1 is SNHLY, CDR2 FYNNEI, per germline. CDR3 residues: CASRLAGVGTDTQYF. In DNA form, the CDR3 reads TGTGCCAGCAGACTAGCGGGAGTTGGAACAGATACGCAGTATTTT. Looking up the rest from reference TRBV2 and TRBJ2-3 gives the full variable domain: EPEVTQTPSHQVTQMGQEVILRCVPISNHLYFYWYRQILGQKVEFLVSFYNNEISEKSEIFDDQFSVERPDGSNFTLKIRSTKLEDSAMYFCASRLAGVGTDTQYFGPGTRLTVL.

This rearrangement joins TRBV2 to TRBJ1-1; D remains ambiguous. The V end lost 5 bases, the J end lost 5 bases, and 15 bases lay between the germline ends. The CDR3 is made up of 14 amino acids. CDR1 and CDR2 from the germline V gene are SNHLY and FYNNEI. CDR3 DNA sequence: TGTGCCAGCAGTTATCACCAACTGGGGACTGAAGCTTTCTTT. Amino acids: CASSYHQLGTEAFF.

Points on this clone: Other DNA sequences of this sample code for an identical CDR3. This rearrangement joins TRBV5-4 to TRBJ2-3; 13 bases align to TRBD2. J was trimmed by 4 bases and V by 4 bases; bases with no gene match: 6. Germline lookup yields CDR1 SGHNT and CDR2 YYREEE (reference sequence). This CDR3 comprises 16 residues. For the CDR3, the DNA is TGTGCCAGCAGCACACGACTAGCGGGAGGAGCAGATACGCAGTATTTT. It yields the protein CASSTRLAGGADTQYF.

CDR3 sequence (DNA): TGTGCCAGCAGCTTTGGCGGAGCAGGGGTAGAGACCCAGTACTTC. This sequence encodes CASSFGGAGVETQYF. V gene TRBV7-7 combines with J gene TRBJ2-5, with D possibly being TRBD1 (6 bases). The CDR3 length is 15 residues. The V gene lost 3 bases and the J gene lost 4 bases, with 15 bases spanning the gap. Looked up from germline, CDR1 is SSHAT and CDR2 is FNYEAQ (reference sequence).

The DNA for the CDR3 is TGTGCCAGCAGCTTCCTCGGGGGACGAGGTTCCAATCAGCCCCAGCATTTT. Protein product: CASSFLGGRGSNQPQHF. This chain joins TRBV7-2 and TRBJ1-5; a possible D gene is TRBD1 (5 bases). Deletions cut 3 bases from V and 3 bases from J, with 18 bases between. From germline, CDR1 is SGHTA and CDR2 FQGNSA. The CDR3 loop spans 17 amino acids.